The 22 T cell receptor beta chains below all came from one sample that was sequenced in a study of early T cells in non-severe SARS-CoV-2 infection. TCRdb reanalysed the 5' RACE reads using MiXCR and keeps one entry per CDR3 protein. The top ten clones hold about 2.8% of a sample with 40,000 to 60,000 distinct CDR3 sequences, around 6.5% of them seen once. This specimen consisted of whole blood, obtained at baseline. Every receptor here comes from an adult who was a healthcare worker with PCR-confirmed SARS-CoV-2 infection or an uninfected control (not recorded which).

This clonotype turned up a few times. This chain uses TRBV20-1 with TRBJ1-1; no clear D gene. CDR1 and CDR2 (germline): DFQATT, SNEGSKA (reference sequence). With 2 bases removed from V and 4 bases from J, the gap between germline ends came to 17 bases. The CDR3 is 15 amino acids. The CDR3 DNA sequence: TGCAGTGCTAGACCTTTTAGACTGTTGGCCACTGAAGCTTTCTTT. It translates to CSARPFRLLATEAFF.

Many counts were recorded for this clonotype. This sequence joins TRBV20-1 and TRBJ1-5; TRBD1 matches 7 bases. V dropped 3 bases and J dropped 0; count of bases not matched to a gene: 11. Germline CDR1 reads DFQATT; CDR2 reads SNEGSKA (reference sequence). The CDR3 is made up of 17 amino acids. The chain's CDR3 is CSARGRTGRNSNQPQHF. The CDR3 nucleotides are TGCAGTGCTAGGGGGCGGACAGGCAGAAATAGCAATCAGCCCCAGCATTTT.

V is TRBV6-2 or TRBV6-3 and J is TRBJ2-3, with 11 bases lining up with TRBD2. V lost 7 bases, J lost 2 bases, and 8 bases stayed unmatched. CDR1 and CDR2 from the germline V gene are MNHEY and SVGEGT. This CDR3 contains 16 residues. The CDR3 DNA reads as TGTGCCAGCACTGAACCGGGACTAGCGGACACAGATACGCAGTATTTT. The encoded protein is CASTEPGLADTDTQYF.

This clonotype was recorded many times. The chain is built from TRBV29-1 and TRBJ1-2, with TRBD1 as a possible D gene (5 bases). Trimming cost V 0 bases and J 3 bases, with 14 bases left between them. From germline, CDR1 is SQVTM and CDR2 ANQGSEA. CDR3 length equals 15 residues. CDR3: CSVEDRRRGDYGYTF. The CDR3 DNA sequence: TGCAGCGTTGAAGATCGGCGTCGGGGGGACTATGGCTACACCTTC.

Ten or more counts support this clonotype. The V gene is TRBV20-1, the J gene TRBJ2-3; maybe TRBD2 (6 bases). V gave up 6 bases and J gave up 0 bases, with 16 bases separating them. This CDR3 spans 15 amino acids. In germline, CDR1 is DFQATT, CDR2 SNEGSKA (reference sequence). The CDR3 sequence is CSAPGRGTSTDTQYF. CDR3 sequence (DNA): TGCAGTGCCCCCGGTCGGGGGACTAGCACAGATACGCAGTATTTT.

This clonotype was seen more than once but under ten times. The gene calls are TRBV7-2 and TRBJ1-2; 8 bases are shared with TRBD1. Germline CDR1 is SGHTA and CDR2 is FQGNSA. V was clipped by 5 bases and J by 1 base; unmatched bases: 6. The CDR3 contains 15 residues. CDR3 DNA sequence: TGTGCCAGCAGCCCCCGGGACAGGAATAACTATGGCTACACCTTC. Its protein is CASSPRDRNNYGYTF. Supplemented by reference TRBV7-2 and TRBJ1-2, the full variable domain reads GAGVSQSPSNKVTEKGKDVELRCDPISGHTALYWYRQSLGQGLEFLIYFQGNSAPDKSGLPSDRFSAERTGGSVSTLTIQRTQQEDSAVYLCASSPRDRNNYGYTFGSGTRLTVV.

This clonotype was picked up many times. This CDR3 reads CASSPHLGTSGTDTQYF. CDR3 coding DNA: TGTGCCAGCAGCCCTCACCTCGGGACTAGCGGCACAGATACGCAGTATTTT. V and J are TRBV7-6 and TRBJ2-3, with 10 bases lining up with TRBD2. The V gene end was trimmed by 5 bases and the J gene end by 1 base; junction bases not matched to a gene: 9. From germline, CDR1 is SGHVS and CDR2 FNYEAQ. The CDR3 totals 17 residues. Together with reference TRBV7-6 and TRBJ2-3, the CDR3 gives the full variable domain: GAGVSQSPRYKVTKRGQDVALRCDPISGHVSLYWYRQALGQGPEFLTYFNYEAQQDKSGLPNDRFSAERPEGSISTLTIQRTEQRDSAMYRCASSPHLGTSGTDTQYFGPGTRLTVL.

By share, this clonotype ranks as medium-sized. The chain combines TRBV20-1 with TRBJ2-7; no clear D gene. V lost 0 bases and J lost 3, with 9 bases in between. From germline, CDR1 is DFQATT and CDR2 SNEGSKA (reference sequence). The CDR3 runs to 13 residues. The CDR3 sequence is CSARDLTDYEQYF. DNA of the CDR3: TGCAGTGCTAGAGATCTAACTGACTACGAGCAGTACTTC.

This clonotype was counted at least ten times. This chain connects TRBV30 to TRBJ1-1, with unresolved D. This CDR3 has 13 amino acids. Germline V gene data show CDR1 as GTSNPN and CDR2 as SVGIG (reference sequence). V dropped 0 bases and J dropped 4 bases, with 9 bases sitting between them. Here the CDR3 reads CAWSVAHPTEAFF. DNA of the CDR3: TGTGCCTGGAGTGTGGCCCACCCCACTGAAGCTTTCTTT.

This clonotype was counted between two and nine times. The chain links TRBV7-2 to TRBJ1-6; TRBD1 matches 7 bases. From germline, CDR1 is SGHTA and CDR2 FQGNSA. This CDR3 comprises 14 residues. The V gene end was trimmed by 4 bases and the J gene end by 7 bases; junction bases not matched to a gene: 4. CDR3 region: CASSSGTVNSPLHF. The CDR3 DNA sequence: TGTGCCAGCAGCTCCGGGACAGTCAATTCACCCCTCCACTTT.

This clonotype showed up just a few times. The rearrangement links TRBV5-4 to TRBJ1-6, with a weak D call TRBD1 (5 bases). Deletions cut 3 bases from V and 7 bases from J, with 14 bases between. Germline-derived CDR1 and CDR2 are SGHNT and YYREEE (reference sequence). The CDR3 extends over 15 amino acids. This chain's CDR3 is CASSSQRGVNSPLHF. The CDR3 bases are TGTGCCAGCAGCTCCCAACGGGGGGTCAATTCACCCCTCCACTTT. Using reference TRBV5-4 and TRBJ1-6 for the parts outside the CDR3, the full variable domain is ETGVTQSPTHLIKTRGQQVTLRCSSQSGHNTVSWYQQALGQGPQFIFQYYREEENGRGNFPPRFSGLQFPNYSSELNVNALELDDSALYLCASSSQRGVNSPLHFGNGTRLTVT.

This clonotype has just a few counts. The chain employs TRBV11-3 and TRBJ2-5; D possibly corresponds to TRBD1 (6 bases). There are 15 residues in the CDR3. Per germline, CDR1 SGHNT and CDR2 YENEEA. V lost 2 bases to trimming and J lost 0 bases, with 10 bases between them. The CDR3: CASSLSGTHQETQYF. As DNA, the CDR3 is TGTGCCAGCAGCTTATCAGGGACACACCAAGAGACCCAGTACTTC.

This clonotype was counted a few times. One junction end disagrees with the germline gene, perhaps due to a read error. CDR3 protein: CASSRTGVETQYF. CDR3 in DNA: TGTGCTAGCAGCCGGACAGGGGTTGAGACCCAGTACTTC. V is TRBV7-7 and J is TRBJ2-5; 9 bases fit TRBD1. Germline V gene sequence: CDR1 SSHAT, CDR2 FNYEAQ (reference sequence). This CDR3 spans 13 amino acids.

This clonotype was detected only a few times. V and J are TRBV6-5 and TRBJ2-7, with TRBD2 identical over 11 bases. Germline V gene sequence: CDR1 MNHEY, CDR2 SVGAGI. The CDR3 has 17 amino acids. V lost 7 bases to trimming and J lost 0 bases; unmatched junction nucleotides: 11. DNA of the CDR3: TGTGCCAGCACCGTGTTAGCGGGGGGGCCGAGCTCCTACGAGCAGTACTTC. It is translated as CASTVLAGGPSSYEQYF.

J is TRBJ1-5 and V is TRBV28, with a possible D match to TRBD1 (5 bases). The germline gives CDR1 MDHEN, CDR2 SYDVKM. V was trimmed by 7 bases and J by 2 bases, leaving 12 bases between them. This CDR3 contains 14 residues. The DNA for the CDR3 is TGTGCCAGCAACGACCAGGGCGGCAATCAGCCCCAGCATTTT. Protein product: CASNDQGGNQPQHF.

Many counts were recorded for this clonotype. The chain links TRBV20-1 to TRBJ2-3, with D uncertain. V lost 3 bases and J lost 10, with 14 bases in between. The CDR3 is 12 amino acids. Germline V lookup: CDR1 DFQATT, CDR2 SNEGSKA (reference sequence). CDR3: CSASSSAEPQYF. The DNA for the CDR3 is TGCAGTGCTAGTAGCAGTGCGGAGCCGCAGTATTTT.

The rearrangement uses TRBV28 and TRBJ1-4, with D perhaps TRBD1 (6 bases). The germline V gene has CDR1 MDHEN and CDR2 SYDVKM. CDR3 length: 16 residues. V lost 6 bases and J lost 8, with 22 bases in between. The DNA for the CDR3 is TGTGCCAGCAGCGAAGGGGGAGACAGGACTGTAGAAAAACTGTTTTTT. It specifies CASSEGGDRTVEKLFF.

The CDR3 spells CASSFGLNTGELFF. The CDR3 bases are TGTGCCAGCAGCTTTGGCCTGAACACCGGGGAGCTGTTTTTT. The chain combines TRBV5-5 with TRBJ2-2; D remains ambiguous. With 2 bases removed from V and 1 base from J, the gap between germline ends came to 6 bases. The CDR3 totals 14 residues. Germline-derived CDR1 and CDR2 are SGHKS and YYEKEE (reference sequence). Supplemented by reference TRBV5-5 and TRBJ2-2, the full variable domain reads DAGVTQSPTHLIKTRGQQVTLRCSPISGHKSVSWYQQVLGQGPQFIFQYYEKEERGRGNFPDRFSARQFPNYSSELNVNALLLGDSALYLCASSFGLNTGELFFGEGSRLTVL.

This clonotype showed up many times. The chain employs TRBV7-2 and TRBJ2-3; 12 positions match TRBD2. This CDR3 contains 17 residues. V was clipped by 4 bases and J by 2 bases; unmatched bases: 7. Germline V gene sequence: CDR1 SGHTA, CDR2 FQGNSA. CDR3 sequence: CASSSKTSGGYTDTQYF. In DNA form, the CDR3 reads TGTGCCAGCAGCTCCAAGACTAGCGGGGGATACACAGATACGCAGTATTTT. Filled out from reference TRBV7-2 and TRBJ2-3, the complete variable domain reads GAGVSQSPSNKVTEKGKDVELRCDPISGHTALYWYRQSLGQGLEFLIYFQGNSAPDKSGLPSDRFSAERTGGSVSTLTIQRTQQEDSAVYLCASSSKTSGGYTDTQYFGPGTRLTVL.

This clonotype appeared many times. The genes are TRBV7-9 and TRBJ2-7; no clear D gene. Deletions cut 7 bases from V and 0 bases from J, with 7 bases between. CDR3 length: 12 amino acids. Germline loops: CDR1 SEHNR, CDR2 FQNEAQ (reference sequence). In DNA, the CDR3 is TGTGCCAGCATGGCAGCCTCCTACGAGCAGTACTTC. This sequence encodes CASMAASYEQYF.

This clonotype was counted between two and nine times. The genes are TRBV5-1 and TRBJ2-1, with D possibly TRBD1 on 7 matching bases. V was shortened by 4 bases and J by 0 bases, with 14 bases between the two germline ends. Per the germline V gene, CDR1 is SGHRS and CDR2 is YFSETQ. This CDR3 region has 16 residues. The CDR3 DNA follows: TGCGCCAGCAGCGACAGGGAGGTGGACTCCTACAATGAGCAGTTCTTC. It specifies CASSDREVDSYNEQFF.

The table lists this clonotype with many counts. The CDR3 region is CASSIMRGASYNEQFF. The CDR3 DNA is TGTGCCAGTAGTATAATGCGGGGGGCCTCCTACAATGAGCAGTTCTTC. The chain combines TRBV19 with TRBJ2-1; 8 bases are a match to TRBD2. V lost 2 bases, J lost 0 bases, and 3 bases stayed unmatched. Per the germline V gene, CDR1 is LNHDA and CDR2 is SQIVND (reference sequence). The CDR3 contains 16 residues. The variable domain in full, completed from reference TRBV19 and TRBJ2-1, reads DGGITQSPKYLFRKEGQNVTLSCEQNLNHDAMYWYRQDPGQGLRLIYYSQIVNDFQKGDIAEGYSVSREKKESFPLTVTSAQKNPTAFYLCASSIMRGASYNEQFFGPGTRLTVL.